Detailed here is one T cell receptor beta chain. The target antigen is unknown. An input of about 0.45 to 1 ug of RNA was subjected to reverse transcription using random hexamers. Amplification of TCR beta CDR3 spanned 54 Vbeta and 13 Jbeta via immunoSEQ multiplex PCR. TCRdb redid the calling of the immunoSEQ multiplex PCR reads with MiXCR, one entry per CDR3 protein. Found here are about 150,000 distinct CDR3 sequences, about 95% of them singletons; the top ten hold 0.13% to 0.15%. The data derive from a study of CD8 T cells in Susac syndrome. Whole-study findings and limits: As acknowledged by the study, its TCR sequencing and HLA analysis included a relatively small number of individuals.

From blood CD8+ and CD4+ T cells, the TCR beta chain was sequenced. V shed 6 bases and J shed 6 bases, with 11 bases lying between them. The CDR3 spans 12 residues. The origin of this receptor is a human donor with multiple sclerosis. Sequencing was carried out using CD8+ T cells from PBMCs. V gene TRBV12-3 or TRBV12-4 combines with J gene TRBJ1-1, with TRBD1 as a possible D gene (5 bases). CDR3 region: CASSQDNPEAFF. Written as DNA, the CDR3 is TGTGCCAGCAGCCAGGACAACCCTGAAGCTTTCTTT.